One TCR beta chain is described in this entry. The CDR3 loop spans 13 amino acids. Looked up from germline, CDR1 is GTSNPN and CDR2 is SVGIG (reference sequence). V was trimmed by 4 bases and J by 0 bases, leaving 9 bases between them. This record comes from a study of CD8+ T cells in alopecia areata. In each case, RNA was isolated and then reverse transcribed into cDNA as the sequencing template. Method: immunoSEQ multiplex PCR; TCRdb's copy keeps in-frame clones and lacks some. The table shows about 180,000 clones, with around three fifths occurring only once. This sequence originates from a human donor with alopecia areata. Here the sequenced sample was CD4+ T cells sorted from blood, taken at week 0. The chain joins TRBV30 to TRBJ1-2; perhaps TRBD1 as D (5 bases). CDR3 in DNA: TGTGCCTGGACCCGGGGCACTAACTATGGCTACACCTTC. Protein product: CAWTRGTNYGYTF.